This passage covers 32 T cell receptor beta chains from one sample sequenced in a study of blood T cell repertoires in COVID-19. Method: immunoSEQ multiplex PCR; TCRdb's copy keeps in-frame clones and lacks some. This sample yields around 390,000 clones, of which around 87% are seen a single time; roughly 9.4% belongs to the top ten. Sequencing was carried out using PBMCs or T cells enriched from blood (not recorded which). The receptors here all came from a woman aged 45-60 years who had recovered from COVID-19.

This clone was counted once. The chain uses TRBV28 and TRBJ1-2, with D uncertain. V lost 1 base to trimming and J lost 2 bases, with 11 bases between them. This CDR3 has 15 amino acids. The germline V gene encodes CDR1 MDHEN and CDR2 SYDVKM. The CDR3 bases are TGTGCCAGCAGTTTATTAGCGCAGACCAACTATGGCTACACCTTC. Protein product: CASSLLAQTNYGYTF.

To note about this clone: The same CDR3 also results from other DNA sequences found in this sample. V gene TRBV30 combines with J gene TRBJ1-5; D may be TRBD1 (5 bases). The ends were cut back, 3 bases at V and 4 bases at J, with 10 bases in the middle. Germline V gene data show CDR1 as GTSNPN and CDR2 as SVGIG (reference sequence). The CDR3 has 13 residues. For the CDR3, the DNA is TGTGCCTGGAGCCTGGGGGGGAATCAGCCCCAGCATTTT. As protein: CAWSLGGNQPQHF.

This clone was seen once. The chain uses TRBV10-3 and TRBJ1-3; TRBD1 aligns across 9 bases. Trimming at V came to 11 bases and at J to 4 bases, leaving 15 bases not matched to a gene. The length of the CDR3 is 16 residues. The germline V gene has CDR1 ENHRY and CDR2 SYGVKD. This CDR3 reads CASHQAGQGYGNTIYF. As DNA, the CDR3 is TGTGCCTCCCACCAGGCGGGACAGGGTTACGGAAACACCATATATTTT.

The genes are TRBV4-3 and TRBJ1-3; D is ambiguous. V shed 4 bases and J shed 2 bases, with 15 bases lying between them. This CDR3 region has 16 residues. CDR1 and CDR2 (germline): LGHNA, YSLEER. The chain's CDR3 is CASSPTLVAAGNTIYF. In DNA, the CDR3 is TGCGCCAGCAGCCCCACCTTGGTAGCAGCTGGAAACACCATATATTTT.

The gene calls are TRBV5-1 and TRBJ1-5; D not certain. The CDR3 sequence is 15 residues long. Germline CDR1 reads SGHRS; CDR2 reads YFSETQ. V was shortened by 0 bases and J by 5 bases, with 12 bases between the two germline ends. This chain's CDR3 is CASSLDGQPYQPQHF. The CDR3 bases are TGCGCCAGCAGCTTGGATGGGCAGCCCTATCAGCCCCAGCATTTT. The variable domain in full, completed from reference TRBV5-1 and TRBJ1-5, reads KAGVTQTPRYLIKTRGQQVTLSCSPISGHRSVSWYQQTPGQGLQFLFEYFSETQRNKGNFPGRFSGRQFSNSRSEMNVSTLELGDSALYLCASSLDGQPYQPQHFGDGTRLSIL.

This chain links TRBV10-3 with TRBJ1-2; D is ambiguous. Deletions cut 8 bases from V and 7 bases from J, with 35 bases between. This CDR3 contains 19 residues. Per the germline V gene, CDR1 is ENHRY and CDR2 is SYGVKD. CDR3 sequence: CAIRWTPHHGSSPIGGYTF. The CDR3 nucleotides are TGTGCCATCCGATGGACGCCGCATCATGGGAGCTCCCCCATTGGTGGCTACACCTTC.

The J gene is TRBJ1-5, the V gene TRBV6-2 or TRBV6-3; D not resolved. The CDR3 loop spans 16 amino acids. V was trimmed by 6 bases and J by 3 bases, leaving 18 bases between them. Germline values: CDR1 MNHEY, CDR2 SVGEGT. This CDR3 reads CASSPRWAADNQPQHF. The CDR3 DNA reads TGTGCCAGCAGCCCCCGTTGGGCAGCCGACAATCAGCCCCAGCATTTT.

This clone was observed a single time. V is TRBV19 and J is TRBJ1-5, with unresolved D. Trimming removed 10 bases from V and 7 bases from J, with 23 bases in between. Germline V gene data show CDR1 as LNHDA and CDR2 as SQIVND (reference sequence). The CDR3 contains 15 residues. CDR3 DNA sequence: TGTGCCACAACCCCGGTAGCCGCATCTAACCAGCCCCAGCATTTT. Amino acids: CATTPVAASNQPQHF. Based on the CDR3 plus reference TRBV19 and TRBJ1-5, the full variable domain is DGGITQSPKYLFRKEGQNVTLSCEQNLNHDAMYWYRQDPGQGLRLIYYSQIVNDFQKGDIAEGYSVSREKKESFPLTVTSAQKNPTAFYLCATTPVAASNQPQHFGDGTRLSIL.

The rearrangement joins TRBV7-9 to TRBJ1-1, with 9 bases aligning to TRBD1. V was pared by 6 bases and J by 4 bases, with 3 bases of the junction left unmatched. Germline V lookup: CDR1 SEHNR, CDR2 FQNEAQ (reference sequence). There are 13 residues in the CDR3. The DNA for the CDR3 is TGTGCCAGCAGTGAGACAGGGGGCACTGAAGCTTTCTTT. This translates into CASSETGGTEAFF.

This clone came up once. The V and J genes are TRBV18 and TRBJ2-1, with unresolved D. V gave up 6 bases and J gave up 9 bases, with 12 bases separating them. Germline V gene sequence: CDR1 KGHSH, CDR2 LQKENI. The CDR3 contains 12 residues. The CDR3 is CASSLIEVEQFF. The CDR3 DNA follows: TGTGCCAGCTCCCTTATCGAGGTTGAGCAGTTCTTC. Supplemented by reference TRBV18 and TRBJ2-1, the full variable domain reads NAGVMQNPRHLVRRRGQEARLRCSPMKGHSHVYWYRQLPEEGLKFMVYLQKENIIDESGMPKERFSAEFPKEGPSILRIQQVVRGDSAAYFCASSLIEVEQFFGPGTRLTVL.

This chain connects TRBV6-2 or TRBV6-3 to TRBJ2-2; 13 bases are a match to TRBD2. Trimming took 4 bases from V and 4 from J; bases not matched to a gene: 3. The V gene's germline CDR1 is MNHEY and CDR2 SVGEGT. The CDR3 consists of 16 residues. CDR3 in amino acids: CASSSWTSGSTGELFF. For the CDR3, the DNA is TGTGCCAGCAGTTCGTGGACTAGCGGGAGCACCGGGGAGCTGTTTTTT.

To note about this clone: Within the sample, other DNA sequences also encode this same CDR3. The V and J genes are TRBV7-9 and TRBJ1-1; a possible D gene is TRBD1 (5 bases). V was shortened by 7 bases and J by 3 bases, with 9 bases between the two germline ends. The CDR3 is made up of 12 amino acids. CDR1 is SEHNR, CDR2 FQNEAQ, per germline (reference sequence). The CDR3 nucleotides read TGTGCCAGCACTCGGGGGGACACTGAAGCTTTCTTT. It translates to CASTRGDTEAFF.

V usage is TRBV7-6 and J usage is TRBJ1-1, with D maybe TRBD1 (5 bases). CDR1 is SGHVS and CDR2 is FNYEAQ in the germline V gene. V was clipped by 1 base and J by 1 base, with 13 bases between them. This CDR3 comprises 16 residues. The DNA for the CDR3 is TGTGCCAGCAGCTTAGATGTTGGGGGGGGGAACACTGAAGCTTTCTTT. Amino acid sequence: CASSLDVGGGNTEAFF.

A few counts support this clone. The CDR3 here is CATAGVQGSEQYF. The CDR3 DNA is TGTGCCACCGCAGGGGTTCAGGGCTCCGAGCAGTACTTC. The gene calls are TRBV24-1 and TRBJ2-7, with a tentative D call TRBD1 (6 bases). Germline CDR1 reads KGHDR; CDR2 reads SFDVKD. Trimming shortened V by 9 bases and J by 6 bases, and 17 bases separated the two germline ends. The CDR3 is made up of 13 amino acids.

The chain combines TRBV2 with TRBJ1-4, with D perhaps TRBD1 (5 bases). Germline lookup yields CDR1 SNHLY and CDR2 FYNNEI. The V end lost 6 bases, the J end lost 6 bases, and 14 bases lay between the germline ends. This CDR3 contains 14 residues. CDR3 in DNA: TGTGCCAGCAGACTCAGGGAAGCCGATGAAAAACTGTTTTTT. Protein sequence: CASRLREADEKLFF.

This clone was detected once. The chain carries TRBV27 and TRBJ2-3, with no clear D. The CDR3 runs to 12 residues. Germline lookup yields CDR1 MNHEY and CDR2 SMNVEV (reference sequence). Trimming stripped 3 bases from V and 8 bases from J, with 9 bases between. CDR3 sequence: CASSFSSGTQYF. CDR3 sequence (DNA): TGTGCCAGCAGTTTTTCGTCCGGTACGCAGTATTTT.

The J gene is TRBJ1-5, the V gene TRBV4-1; 10 bases map to TRBD1. V gave up 0 bases and J gave up 4 bases; unmatched junction bases: 9. Per the germline V gene, CDR1 is MGHRA and CDR2 is YSYEKL. The CDR3 runs 18 residues. As DNA, the CDR3 is TGCGCCAGCAGCCAAGATCGTGGGACAGGGGCCTTAAATCAGCCCCAGCATTTT. Protein sequence: CASSQDRGTGALNQPQHF.

The CDR3 loop is CAISLEDNYGYTF. In DNA form, the CDR3 reads TGTGCCATCAGTTTAGAGGATAACTATGGCTACACCTTC. V gene TRBV10-3 combines with J gene TRBJ1-2; D is unclear. This CDR3 has 13 residues. V lost 5 bases to trimming and J lost 1 base, with 8 bases between them. CDR1 and CDR2 from the germline V gene are ENHRY and SYGVKD.

V gene TRBV5-8 combines with J gene TRBJ2-7; tentative D call: TRBD2 (6 bases). This CDR3 region has 16 residues. From germline, CDR1 is SGHTS and CDR2 YDEGEE. V was pared by 0 bases and J by 3 bases, with 16 bases between. The CDR3 coding sequence is TGTGCCAGCAGCTTGGAGTCGAGTCAGGACTACTACGAGCAGTACTTC. Translated: CASSLESSQDYYEQYF.

The chain combines TRBV28 with TRBJ1-4; TRBD1 is a possible D gene (6 bases). The CDR3 has 15 amino acids. V was trimmed by 1 base and J by 8 bases, leaving 14 bases between them. The V gene's germline CDR1 is MDHEN and CDR2 SYDVKM. The CDR3 reads CASSLSSQGYEKLFF. CDR3 in DNA: TGTGCCAGCAGTTTATCTTCCCAGGGGTACGAAAAACTGTTTTTT.

The sample holds one count of this clone. V and J are TRBV7-9 and TRBJ2-1; TRBD1 agrees at 8 bases. This CDR3 contains 14 residues. V was clipped by 5 bases and J by 14 bases; unmatched bases: 14. Looked up from germline, CDR1 is SEHNR and CDR2 is FQNEAQ (reference sequence). This CDR3 reads CASSQAPFGTGKFF. Written as DNA, the CDR3 is TGTGCCAGCAGCCAAGCCCCTTTTGGGACAGGAAAGTTCTTC. The full variable domain, rest sourced from reference TRBV7-9 and TRBJ2-1, is DTGVSQNPRHKITKRGQNVTFRCDPISEHNRLYWYRQTLGQGPEFLTYFQNEAQLEKSRLLSDRFSAERPKGSFSTLEIQRTEQGDSAMYLCASSQAPFGTGKFFGPGTRLTVL.

The CDR3, as DNA: TGTGCCAGCAGTTTACTGGCTAAGACTAGCGGGGGTACGAAGGAGCAGTACTTC. It encodes CASSLLAKTSGGTKEQYF. The rearrangement uses TRBV27 and TRBJ2-7; 12 bases fit TRBD2. Germline V gives CDR1 MNHEY, CDR2 SMNVEV (reference sequence). The CDR3 sequence is 18 residues long. Trimming at V came to 2 bases and at J to 7 bases, leaving 15 bases not matched to a gene.

V is TRBV30 and J is TRBJ2-2; D not resolved. Germline values: CDR1 GTSNPN, CDR2 SVGIG (reference sequence). This CDR3 is 12 amino acids long. Trimming cost V 3 bases and J 4 bases, with 6 bases left between them. For the CDR3, the DNA is TGTGCCTGGAGCCGGTTCACCGGGGAGCTGTTTTTT. It yields the protein CAWSRFTGELFF.

V usage is TRBV19 and J usage is TRBJ1-5; tentatively, D is TRBD1 (6 bases). The CDR3 is 15 amino acids. The V and J ends lost 6 bases and 5 bases respectively, with 17 bases between them. CDR1 and CDR2 (germline): LNHDA, SQIVND (reference sequence). The CDR3 nucleotides are TGTGCCAGTAGGCCTCAGGGGTTGGGCGATCAGCCCCAGCATTTT. This gives the protein CASRPQGLGDQPQHF. The full variable domain, with the rest looked up from reference TRBV19 and TRBJ1-5, is DGGITQSPKYLFRKEGQNVTLSCEQNLNHDAMYWYRQDPGQGLRLIYYSQIVNDFQKGDIAEGYSVSREKKESFPLTVTSAQKNPTAFYLCASRPQGLGDQPQHFGDGTRLSIL.

This sequence joins TRBV4-1 and TRBJ1-6, with D maybe TRBD1 (5 bases). The CDR3 length is 15 residues. CDR1 is MGHRA and CDR2 is YSYEKL in the germline V gene. Deletions cut 2 bases from V and 8 bases from J, with 13 bases between. The CDR3 loop is CASSQLGRGDSPLHF. CDR3 sequence (DNA): TGCGCCAGCAGCCAACTAGGGAGGGGAGATTCACCCCTCCACTTT.

The V call is TRBV5-1, the J call TRBJ2-5; 9 bases align to TRBD1. From germline, CDR1 is SGHRS and CDR2 YFSETQ. This CDR3 has 14 residues. J lost 3 bases, V lost 4 bases, and 4 bases had no gene match. As DNA, the CDR3 is TGCGCCAGCAGCACGGGACAGGGAAAAGAGACCCAGTACTTC. Its protein product is CASSTGQGKETQYF.

This clone has only one observation. The chain couples TRBV4-3 to TRBJ2-5; a possible D gene is TRBD2 (5 bases). V was trimmed by 4 bases and J by 1 base, leaving 13 bases between them. Germline V gene sequence: CDR1 LGHNA, CDR2 YSLEER. This CDR3 is 15 amino acids long. The CDR3 region is CASSREASSQETQYF. The CDR3 DNA follows: TGCGCCAGCAGCCGAGAAGCTAGCTCCCAAGAGACCCAGTACTTC.

This clone has a handful of counts. The V and J genes are TRBV28 and TRBJ1-2, with D possibly TRBD1 on 6 matching bases. The V and J ends lost 5 bases and 4 bases respectively, with 11 bases between them. Per germline, CDR1 MDHEN and CDR2 SYDVKM. This CDR3 has 13 amino acids. Here the CDR3 DNA reads TGTGCCAGCAGTCATGGGGGGGCCTATGGCTACACCTTC. Its protein product is CASSHGGAYGYTF.

This clone was detected once. The chain employs TRBV5-1 and TRBJ1-6; possible D gene TRBD1, 6 bases. This CDR3 spans 15 amino acids. V shed 4 bases and J shed 9 bases, with 17 bases lying between them. Germline V lookup: CDR1 SGHRS, CDR2 YFSETQ. CDR3 sequence reads: CASSGTAGTTSPLHF. The CDR3, as DNA: TGCGCCAGCAGCGGGACCGCCGGGACAACTTCACCCCTCCACTTT.

In its sample, this clone was seen a few times. The rearrangement uses TRBV7-9 and TRBJ1-4, with 10 bases aligning to TRBD1. From germline, CDR1 is SEHNR and CDR2 FQNEAQ (reference sequence). With 2 bases clipped from V and 5 bases from J, the junction kept 5 bases outside the gene matches. The CDR3 has 16 amino acids. CDR3 amino acids: CASSLRDRGQNEKLFF. CDR3 nucleotides: TGTGCCAGCAGCTTAAGGGACAGGGGCCAAAATGAAAAACTGTTTTTT.

For the CDR3, the DNA is TGTGCCAGCAGCTTACTGGACAGGGCACCCCTAACCGGGGAGCTGTTTTTT. Its translation: CASSLLDRAPLTGELFF. The chain combines TRBV9 with TRBJ2-2; 8 bases fit TRBD1. The CDR3 length is 17 residues. Trimming removed 4 bases from V and 5 bases from J; junction bases left unmatched: 13. Per the germline V gene, CDR1 is SGDLS and CDR2 is YYNGEE.

V is TRBV4-2 and J is TRBJ2-7; D remains ambiguous. Germline CDR1 reads LGHNA; CDR2 reads YNFKEQ. The CDR3 totals 13 residues. The V end was cut by 0 bases, the J end by 4 bases, with 7 bases between. CDR3 sequence reads: CASSQDLRYEQYF. CDR3 nucleotides: TGTGCCAGCAGCCAAGATTTGAGATACGAGCAGTACTTC.